The present T cell receptor (beta chain) was sequenced within a study of blood T cell repertoires in COVID-19. Original processing notes: Reference gene primers were amplified, and this amplification served to estimate nucleated cell counts. Libraries were prepared by immunoSEQ multiplex PCR; TCRdb keeps only in-frame clonotypes and omits some of them. The DNA was the basis for D and trimming; V, J and clone size are from that table. The table shows 350,000 to 450,000 clones, with roughly 90% occurring only once. This clone has only a few counts. Sequencing was performed on peripheral blood. The TCR sequence derives from a man aged 35 to 55 with acute or convalescent COVID-19.

CDR3 region: CASSFWRDRIKGYEQYF. The CDR3 bases are TGTGCCAGCAGCTTCTGGAGGGACAGGATCAAAGGCTACGAGCAGTACTTC. This chain uses TRBV7-8 with TRBJ2-7; 8 nucleotides match TRBD1. The trim removed 3 bases at V and 3 bases at J, leaving 13 bases unmatched. CDR3 length: 17 amino acids. Germline V gives CDR1 SGHVS, CDR2 FQNEAQ.